This T cell receptor (beta chain) was sequenced in a study of blood T cell repertoires in COVID-19. J was trimmed by 3 bases and V by 2 bases; bases with no gene match: 4. Germline CDR1 is SGHTA and CDR2 is FQGNSA. The CDR3 length is 15 residues. In the source study's methods: For nucleated cells, counts were estimated from reference gene primer amplification. Sequencing used immunoSEQ multiplex PCR; TCRdb keeps in-frame clones, though not all of them. V and J calls and clone size are given by that table; D and trimming were obtained from the DNA. Of 87,000 or so clones listed, around 87% were seen once; the top ten hold 4.9%.

Sequenced material: peripheral blood. The sequence was obtained from a woman of 80 years or more with acute or convalescent COVID-19. This chain links TRBV7-2 with TRBJ2-7; TRBD2 matches 10 bases. DNA for the CDR3: TGTGCCAGCAGCTTAAATAGCGGGGGGATCTACGAGCAGTACTTC. Its translation is CASSLNSGGIYEQYF.